The 32 T cell receptor beta chains given below trace back to one sample, sequenced in a study of T cells after yellow fever vaccination. TCRdb reprocessed the 5' RACE reads with MiXCR, giving one entry per CDR3 protein. This sample yields 230,000 or so distinct CDR3 sequences, of which roughly 4% are seen a single time; approximately 18% belongs to the top ten. The material was PBMCs, obtained 15 days after the yellow fever booster vaccination. Receptors originate from a man aged 18 to 29 who received the YFV17D yellow fever vaccine.

V is TRBV5-4 and J is TRBJ2-2; no clear D gene. V was clipped by 3 bases and J by 4 bases, with 4 bases between them. CDR1 is SGHNT and CDR2 is YYREEE in the germline V gene (reference sequence). The CDR3 consists of 12 residues. DNA of the CDR3: TGTGCCAGCAGCTCACCCACCGGGGAGCTGTTTTTT. Translated, it gives CASSSPTGELFF.

This clonotype has a handful of counts. The chain is built from TRBV7-9 and TRBJ2-1; 10 positions match TRBD2. The J segment lost 3 bases and the V segment lost 2 bases, leaving 4 bases of the junction unmatched. The germline V gene has CDR1 SEHNR and CDR2 FQNEAQ (reference sequence). The length of the CDR3 is 16 residues. For the CDR3, the DNA is TGTGCCAGCAGCTTATGGACTAGCGGAGGCTACAATGAGCAGTTCTTC. Translated, it gives CASSLWTSGGYNEQFF.

This clonotype occurred many times. This rearrangement joins TRBV20-1 to TRBJ2-3; the D gene is possibly TRBD1 (5 bases). The germline CDR1 and CDR2 sequences are DFQATT and SNEGSKA (reference sequence). Deletions cut 3 bases from V and 5 bases from J, with 12 bases between. This CDR3 region has 13 residues. The CDR3 sequence is CSARGPWGDTQYF. CDR3 nucleotides: TGCAGTGCTAGGGGGCCTTGGGGAGATACGCAGTATTTT.

This clonotype was found many times. V gene TRBV12-3 or TRBV12-4 combines with J gene TRBJ2-2; 7 positions agree with TRBD1. The length of the CDR3 is 15 residues. The V and J ends lost 7 bases and 6 bases, in that order; junction bases with no gene match: 11. The chain's CDR3 is CASTPQGQFPGELFF. DNA of the CDR3: TGTGCCAGCACCCCCCAGGGACAGTTTCCCGGGGAGCTGTTTTTT.

This clonotype occurred many times. The chain has TRBV12-3 or TRBV12-4 and TRBJ1-5; tentatively, D is TRBD1 (5 bases). Trimming left V 1 base short and J 3 bases short, with 10 bases between. CDR3 length: 15 amino acids. CDR3 DNA sequence: TGTGCCAGCAGTTTAGTTCTACAGGACAATCAGCCCCAGCATTTT. It encodes CASSLVLQDNQPQHF.

This clonotype showed up many times. The chain employs TRBV7-2 and TRBJ2-1; 7 bases agree with TRBD2. Germline values: CDR1 SGHTA, CDR2 FQGNSA. After removal of 2 bases from V and 4 bases from J, the junction contained 5 bases not matched to a gene. The CDR3 spans 15 residues. For the CDR3, the DNA is TGTGCCAGCAGCTTATTCGGGGGGATATACAATGAGCAGTTCTTC. Its translation: CASSLFGGIYNEQFF.

This clonotype has ten or more counts. The chain employs TRBV2 and TRBJ1-2; the match to TRBD1 covers 9 bases. The CDR3 extends over 14 amino acids. Looked up from germline, CDR1 is SNHLY and CDR2 is FYNNEI. V lost 5 bases, J lost 6 bases, and 7 bases stayed unmatched. In nucleotides, the CDR3 is TGTGCCAGCAGTCCAACGTGGACAGGGGATGGCTACACCTTC. Its protein is CASSPTWTGDGYTF.

This clonotype was observed many times. The chain couples TRBV11-2 to TRBJ2-1; no firm D call. From germline, CDR1 is SGHAT and CDR2 FQNNGV. The CDR3 is made up of 13 amino acids. V lost 2 bases to trimming and J lost 9 bases, with 11 bases between them. CDR3 residues: CASSLIMGVEQFF. The CDR3 DNA is TGTGCCAGCAGCTTAATAATGGGCGTTGAGCAGTTCTTC.

This clonotype was seen ten or more times. The rearrangement uses TRBV7-9 and TRBJ2-2; D unresolved. CDR1 and CDR2 (germline): SEHNR, FQNEAQ (reference sequence). The CDR3 is 13 amino acids. Trimming removed 1 base at V and 8 bases at J, with 8 bases between. The CDR3 reads CASSLEQIGELFF. As DNA, the CDR3 is TGTGCCAGCAGCTTAGAACAGATTGGGGAGCTGTTTTTT.

In its sample, this clonotype was seen many times. J is TRBJ1-2 and V is TRBV9; 9 nucleotides align to TRBD1. The CDR3 runs 14 residues. J lost 8 bases, V lost 3 bases, and 8 bases had no gene match. CDR1 and CDR2 from the germline V gene are SGDLS and YYNGEE. Written as DNA, the CDR3 is TGTGCCAGCAGCGCCCTTCGACAGGGGGGAGGCTACACCTTC. Translated: CASSALRQGGGYTF.

There are many counts of this clonotype. This chain joins TRBV5-4 and TRBJ2-2; TRBD2 agrees at 11 bases. The CDR3 totals 15 residues. V lost 5 bases to trimming and J lost 7 bases; unmatched junction nucleotides: 7. Germline-derived CDR1 and CDR2 are SGHNT and YYREEE (reference sequence). CDR3 sequence: CASRNSGGAGGELFF. In DNA, the CDR3 is TGTGCCAGCAGAAATAGCGGGGGGGCCGGCGGGGAGCTGTTTTTT.

In this sample, this clonotype turned up many times. V gene TRBV27 combines with J gene TRBJ1-5; weak D call: TRBD1 (5 bases). V was pared by 3 bases and J by 3 bases, with 18 bases between. Germline assignment: CDR1 MNHEY and CDR2 SMNVEV (reference sequence). The CDR3 consists of 17 residues. The CDR3 loop is CASSFSVRGRANQPQHF. The CDR3, as DNA: TGTGCCAGCAGTTTCTCGGTTCGGGGCAGGGCCAATCAGCCCCAGCATTTT.

At least ten counts were recorded for this clonotype. V usage is TRBV2 and J usage is TRBJ2-7; TRBD2 might be the D (6 bases). Germline V CDR1 and CDR2: SNHLY, FYNNEI. V shed 4 bases and J shed 3 bases, with 13 bases lying between them. The CDR3 covers 14 residues. The DNA for the CDR3 is TGTGCCAGCAGTGGGTTCGGGAGAGGCTACGAGCAGTACTTC. Encoded protein: CASSGFGRGYEQYF.

This clonotype was detected only a few times. V is TRBV2 and J is TRBJ1-2, with 11 nucleotides matching TRBD1. V was clipped by 8 bases and J by 7 bases; unmatched bases: 6. The CDR3 is made up of 13 amino acids. Per germline, CDR1 SNHLY and CDR2 FYNNEI. The CDR3 nucleotides are TGTGCCAGCGGCGGACAGGGGGCTGCTGGCTACACCTTC. Protein product: CASGGQGAAGYTF.

This clonotype was found many times. The chain uses TRBV30 and TRBJ1-1, with D perhaps TRBD1 (6 bases). V lost 3 bases and J 7 bases, leaving 15 bases between the germline ends. The germline gives CDR1 GTSNPN, CDR2 SVGIG (reference sequence). The CDR3 runs to 13 residues. CDR3 coding DNA: TGTGCCTGGAGCACCCGGGGCAGGGGTGAAGCTTTCTTT. It is translated as CAWSTRGRGEAFF.

This clonotype was picked up many times. The chain links TRBV11-2 to TRBJ1-1; weak D call: TRBD1 (5 bases). CDR1 is SGHAT, CDR2 FQNNGV, per germline. The CDR3 extends over 13 amino acids. The V end was cut by 3 bases, the J end by 6 bases, with 11 bases between. CDR3 in DNA: TGTGCCAGCAGCTTTAGCAGGGCCGCTGAAGCTTTCTTT. The encoded protein is CASSFSRAAEAFF.

At least ten counts were recorded for this clonotype. This chain links TRBV11-2 with TRBJ1-2, with TRBD1 matching over 8 bases. With V trimmed by 3 bases and J by 2 bases, 2 bases remained unmatched. Germline CDR1 is SGHAT and CDR2 is FQNNGV. The CDR3 runs to 14 residues. The CDR3 here is CASSFDRGNYGYTF. The CDR3 nucleotides read TGTGCCAGCAGCTTCGACAGGGGAAACTATGGCTACACCTTC.

This clonotype appeared a few times. This chain links TRBV12-3 or TRBV12-4 with TRBJ2-3; D possibly corresponds to TRBD1 (5 bases). V was clipped by 3 bases and J by 2 bases, with 9 bases between them. The CDR3 is 14 residues long. CDR3 sequence: CASSFDSSTDTQYF. For the CDR3, the DNA is TGTGCCAGCAGTTTTGACAGCTCCACAGATACGCAGTATTTT.

In this sample, this clonotype turned up many times. The chain uses TRBV5-1 and TRBJ1-5; TRBD1 might be the D (6 bases). The CDR3 consists of 15 residues. Germline assignment: CDR1 SGHRS and CDR2 YFSETQ. The V and J ends lost 4 bases and 3 bases respectively, with 14 bases between them. CDR3 nucleotide sequence: TGCGCCAGCAGCACAACCGGGACACCCAATCAGCCCCAGCATTTT. It specifies CASSTTGTPNQPQHF.

This clonotype was seen at least ten times. The rearrangement joins TRBV6-2 or TRBV6-3 to TRBJ2-3, with unresolved D. CDR1 MNHEY and CDR2 SVGEGT come from the germline V gene. V lost 5 bases and J 8 bases, leaving 14 bases between the germline ends. CDR3 length equals 13 residues. CDR3: CASSTTYGTTQYF. CDR3 DNA sequence: TGTGCCAGCAGTACTACTTATGGTACTACGCAGTATTTT.

This clonotype occurred a few times. V and J are TRBV24-1 and TRBJ2-1; D is possibly TRBD1 (6 bases). This CDR3 has 14 amino acids. Between the trimmed V and J ends, which lost 0 bases and 6 bases, there was a span of 8 bases. CDR1 is KGHDR and CDR2 is SFDVKD in the germline V gene. As DNA, the CDR3 is TGTGCCACCAGTGATTTGATAGGGGGCAATGAGCAGTTCTTC. Protein product: CATSDLIGGNEQFF.

This clonotype was found many times. This sequence joins TRBV5-1 and TRBJ2-5; tentative D call: TRBD1 (6 bases). This CDR3 spans 14 amino acids. The germline CDR1 and CDR2 sequences are SGHRS and YFSETQ. V shed 7 bases and J shed 2 bases, with 15 bases lying between them. CDR3: CASDQQGNQETQYF. The CDR3 DNA sequence: TGCGCCAGCGACCAACAGGGAAATCAAGAGACCCAGTACTTC.

This clonotype was detected ten times or more. This sequence joins TRBV4-2 and TRBJ2-2, with 7 bases that match TRBD2. The junction had 9 bases not matched to a gene; V was cut back by 0 bases and J by 5 bases. The CDR3 is 17 residues long. Germline V gene sequence: CDR1 LGHNA, CDR2 YNFKEQ. The DNA for the CDR3 is TGTGCCAGCAGCCAAGAGACGCAGCGGGGTGGTACCGGGGAGCTGTTTTTT. Translated, it gives CASSQETQRGGTGELFF.

This clonotype was counted at least ten times. This chain links TRBV5-6 with TRBJ2-1; the D is unclear. V was shortened by 0 bases and J by 8 bases, with 9 bases between the two germline ends. This CDR3 is built from 13 residues. CDR1 SGHDT and CDR2 YYEEEE come from the germline V gene. The CDR3 DNA reads TGTGCCAGCAGCTTGGTGAGCGTCGATGAGCAGTTCTTC. Translated: CASSLVSVDEQFF.

This clonotype came up many times. The chain combines TRBV5-1 with TRBJ2-3; 11 nucleotides line up with TRBD2. This CDR3 is built from 18 residues. CDR1 and CDR2 (germline): SGHRS, YFSETQ. Losses at the gene ends were 1 base for V and 4 bases for J; bases not matched to a gene: 11. The CDR3 loop is CASSLRASGGLGPDTQYF. CDR3 coding DNA: TGCGCCAGCAGCTTGAGGGCTAGCGGGGGGCTAGGACCAGATACGCAGTATTTT.

This clonotype was counted at least ten times. This chain joins TRBV24-1 and TRBJ2-1; 8 nucleotides agree with TRBD1. The J segment lost 9 bases and the V segment lost 5 bases, leaving 5 bases of the junction unmatched. This CDR3 is 13 amino acids long. CDR1 is KGHDR and CDR2 is SFDVKD in the germline V gene. Written as DNA, the CDR3 is TGTGCCACCAGTGCCCGACAGGGGAGTGAGCAGTTCTTC. This sequence encodes CATSARQGSEQFF.

This clonotype was seen many times. J is TRBJ1-4 and V is TRBV4-1; weak D call: TRBD1 (5 bases). This CDR3 contains 15 residues. Per the germline V gene, CDR1 is MGHRA and CDR2 is YSYEKL. V gave up 0 bases and J gave up 7 bases, with 12 bases separating them. The CDR3 DNA is TGCGCCAGCAGCCAAGAATGGGGGGTCGGTGAAAAACTGTTTTTT. Its protein product is CASSQEWGVGEKLFF.

In this sample, this clonotype turned up many times. The genes are TRBV7-2 and TRBJ2-7, with a weak D call TRBD2 (5 bases). The CDR3 sequence is 14 residues long. Germline V gene lookup returns CDR1 SGHTA and CDR2 FQGNSA. The V end lost 3 bases, the J end lost 0 bases, and 9 bases lay between the germline ends. CDR3 in amino acids: CASSFSGSSYEQYF. CDR3 coding DNA: TGTGCCAGCAGCTTCTCGGGGAGCTCCTACGAGCAGTACTTC.

This clonotype was counted many times. V usage is TRBV25-1 and J usage is TRBJ2-1; D possibly corresponds to TRBD2 (6 bases). The CDR3 has 16 residues. V dropped 1 base and J dropped 8 bases, with 18 bases sitting between them. Germline lookup yields CDR1 MGHDK and CDR2 SYGVNS. CDR3 protein: CASSESSGRQGDEQFF. CDR3 nucleotide sequence: TGTGCCAGCAGTGAATCGAGCGGGCGCCAAGGGGATGAGCAGTTCTTC.

This clonotype appeared a few times. This chain uses TRBV5-4 with TRBJ2-2; tentative D call: TRBD1 (5 bases). Germline loops: CDR1 SGHNT, CDR2 YYREEE (reference sequence). V was trimmed by 4 bases and J by 4 bases, leaving 14 bases between them. The CDR3 consists of 15 residues. The CDR3 DNA reads TGTGCCAGCAGCCAGCAGGGCGATGGCACCGGGGAGCTGTTTTTT. Translating it yields CASSQQGDGTGELFF.

This clonotype has just a few counts. Germline and junction disagree at one end, which may indicate a read error. The chain recombines TRBV2 with TRBJ2-1, with D perhaps matching TRBD2 (7 bases). Per germline, CDR1 SNHLY and CDR2 FYNNEI. This CDR3 contains 13 residues. The CDR3 DNA reads TGTGCCAGCAGTGAAATAACTGGCGGGGGCCTCCTCTTC. It codes for CASSEITGGGLLF.

This clonotype was detected ten times or more. This rearrangement joins TRBV4-1 to TRBJ1-5; D call uncertain. CDR1 and CDR2 from the germline V gene are MGHRA and YSYEKL. CDR3 length: 15 residues. Trimming shortened V by 1 base and J by 2 bases, and 9 bases separated the two germline ends. CDR3 sequence reads: CASSQGPGGNQPQHF. The CDR3, as DNA: TGCGCCAGCAGCCAAGGCCCCGGGGGCAATCAGCCCCAGCATTTT.